This T cell receptor beta chain emerged from a study of prognosis after radiotherapy for stage I lung cancer. Two-round multiplex PCR on genomic DNA was the method by which TCR beta CDR3 was amplified. The first round of PCR was done with primers that matched each TRBV and TRBJ gene. TCRdb itself ran the multiplex PCR reads through MiXCR, one entry per CDR3 protein. The sample has about 35,000 distinct CDR3 sequences, around 35% seen once; the top ten hold around a sixth. This clonotype has ten or more counts. The V end was cut by 4 bases, the J end by 3 bases, with 9 bases between. Per germline, CDR1 MDHEN and CDR2 SYDVKM. The CDR3 is 13 residues long.

The rearrangement uses TRBV28 and TRBJ2-5; D gene unclear. The starting material was PBMCs, obtained before or after stereotactic body radiation therapy (not recorded which). This TCR was sampled from a donor over 45 with non-small cell lung cancer. The CDR3 region has the DNA TGTGCCAGCAGTTCAGGCAACGAAGAGACCCAGTACTTC. Protein product: CASSSGNEETQYF.